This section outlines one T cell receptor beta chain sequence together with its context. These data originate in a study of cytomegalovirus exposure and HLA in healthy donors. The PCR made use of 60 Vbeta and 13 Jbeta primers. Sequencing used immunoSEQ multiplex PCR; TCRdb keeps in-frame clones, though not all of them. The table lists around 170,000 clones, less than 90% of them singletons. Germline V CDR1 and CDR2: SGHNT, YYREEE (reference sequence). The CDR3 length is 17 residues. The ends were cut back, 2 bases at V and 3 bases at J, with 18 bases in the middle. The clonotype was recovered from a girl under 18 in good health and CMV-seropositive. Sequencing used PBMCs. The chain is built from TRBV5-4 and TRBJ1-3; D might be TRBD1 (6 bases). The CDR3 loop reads CASSFLTSGGYGNTIYF. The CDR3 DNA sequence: TGTGCCAGCAGCTTCCTCACTTCGGGGGGCTATGGAAACACCATATATTTT.